Described below is a single T cell receptor (beta chain) sequence and its context. An end of the junction differs from the germline gene, which may be a read error. Per the study methods: Estimated nucleated cell counts came from reference gene primer amplification. TCRdb keeps only in-frame clones here, not all; method: immunoSEQ multiplex PCR. The DNA gave D and trimming, while V, J and clone size come from that table. The repertoire holds 430,000 or so clones, with approximately 90% as singletons. Clinical histories supplied by participants themselves formed the basis of cohort assignment. This entry comes from a study of blood T cell repertoires in COVID-19. Whole-study context: COVID-19 samples collected from the United States, Italy and Spain covered acute and convalescent phases. T cells, B-cell-depleted T cells, or PBMCs supplied cDNA or gDNA.

This CDR3 has 13 amino acids. Per the germline V gene, CDR1 is KGHSH and CDR2 is LQKENI. The V and J genes are TRBV18 and TRBJ2-3; 14 bases match TRBD2. Material: PBMCs or T cells enriched from blood (not recorded which). The clonotype originates from a woman between 18 and 29 years old who had been exposed to COVID-19. The CDR3 is CASSPGTSGSLGF. As DNA, the CDR3 is TGTGCCAGCTCACCAGGGACTAGCGGGAGTTTGGGTTTT.